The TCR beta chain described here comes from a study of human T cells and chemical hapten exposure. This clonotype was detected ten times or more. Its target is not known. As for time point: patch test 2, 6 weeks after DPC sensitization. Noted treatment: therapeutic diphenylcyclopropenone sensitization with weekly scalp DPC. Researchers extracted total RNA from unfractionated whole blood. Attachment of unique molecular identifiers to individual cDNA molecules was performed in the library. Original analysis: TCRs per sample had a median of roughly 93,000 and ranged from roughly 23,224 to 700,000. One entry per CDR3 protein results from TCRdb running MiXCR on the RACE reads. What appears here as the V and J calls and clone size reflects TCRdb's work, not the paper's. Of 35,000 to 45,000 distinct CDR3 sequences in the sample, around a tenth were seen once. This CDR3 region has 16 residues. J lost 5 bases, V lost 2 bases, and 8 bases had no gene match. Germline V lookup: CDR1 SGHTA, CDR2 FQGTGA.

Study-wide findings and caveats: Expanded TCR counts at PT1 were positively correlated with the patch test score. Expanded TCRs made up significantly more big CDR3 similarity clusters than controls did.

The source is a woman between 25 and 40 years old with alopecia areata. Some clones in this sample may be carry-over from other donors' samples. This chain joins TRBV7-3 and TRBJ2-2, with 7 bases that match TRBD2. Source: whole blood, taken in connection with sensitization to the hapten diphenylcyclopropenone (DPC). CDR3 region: CASSLDPRGRTGELFF. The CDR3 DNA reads TGTGCCAGCAGCTTAGATCCGCGGGGGAGGACCGGGGAGCTGTTTTTT.